The clone carrying this T cell receptor (beta chain) was recorded a few times. Its specificity is unknown. These data originate in a study of vaccination effects on CD4 cells after COVID-19. Broader study findings: Few convalescent patients, and no early post-infection timepoints, were available to the study. Whether induced by infection or by vaccine, clones showed marked clonal contraction late after vaccination.

Scientists isolated CD4+ T cells after a roughly 9-day culture period ended. Vaccine recipients lacked prior SARS-CoV-2 infection and had negative nucleocapsid antibodies. Half the medium was swapped for IL-2 medium on days 3 and 7. The CDR3 extends over 13 amino acids. The V gene's germline CDR1 is MNHEY and CDR2 SMNVEV (reference sequence). V was trimmed by 4 bases and J by 2 bases, leaving 6 bases between them. This table comes from immunoSEQ multiplex PCR, and its TCRdb copy is limited to in-frame clones, with some not included. The table has some 40,000 clones, about four fifths seen once. Here the sequenced sample was CD4+ T cells from PBMCs cultured without peptide, taken before COVID-19 vaccination. The chain couples TRBV27 to TRBJ1-3; D ambiguous. The receptor's source is a human donor who received a COVID-19 vaccine. The CDR3 DNA sequence: TGTGCCAGCAGTTCGAGGACTGGAAACACCATATATTTT. Amino acids: CASSSRTGNTIYF.